These T cell receptor beta chains were read from a single sample in a study of T cell changes during pregnancy in multiple sclerosis. TCRdb's copy holds only in-frame clones and misses some; the assay was immunoSEQ multiplex PCR. The table lists tens of thousands of clones, roughly nine tenths of them singletons. This sample comprised peripheral blood, obtained in the first trimester of pregnancy. The source is a female donor in good health, enrolled as a control in a pregnancy study. CDR3s include the opening cysteine and the closing phenylalanine or tryptophan. Fields, in order: J gene, D gene, V gene, clone size, CDR3 protein, CDR3 DNA. A D gene is named only where the DNA matches it firmly. Only part of the rows carry a size: once, few, many, or a class if the clone is expanded.

J: TRBJ1-2
D: -
V: TRBV5-5
size: -
CDR3: CASLGGTHYGYTF
DNA: TGTGCCAGCCTTGGAGGGACGCACTATGGCTACACCTTC

J: TRBJ1-5
D: -
V: TRBV6-5
size: few
CDR3: CASSYSRQSRGPQHF
DNA: TGTGCCAGCAGTTACTCCCGACAGAGCCGAGGGCCCCAGCATTTT

J: TRBJ1-6
D: -
V: TRBV30
size: few
CDR3: CALYRESPLHF
DNA: TGTGCCTTGTACAGGGAATCACCCCTCCACTTT

J: TRBJ1-2
D: TRBD1
V: TRBV29-1
size: -
CDR3: CSVKGALGNYGYTF
DNA: TGCAGCGTTAAGGGGGCTTTGGGTAACTATGGCTACACCTTC

J: TRBJ1-2
D: -
V: TRBV5-6
size: -
CDR3: CASRSPTGGWGYTF
DNA: TGTGCCAGCAGATCCCCCACGGGGGGCTGGGGCTACACCTTC

J: TRBJ2-2
D: TRBD1
V: TRBV7-9
size: -
CDR3: CASRDRDRGPGELFF
DNA: TGTGCCAGCAGGGACCGGGACAGGGGTCCCGGGGAGCTGTTTTTT

J: TRBJ2-1
D: TRBD2
V: TRBV7-8
size: -
CDR3: CASSGLAGALYNEQFF
DNA: TGTGCCAGCAGTGGGCTAGCGGGGGCCCTATACAATGAGCAGTTCTTC

J: TRBJ2-7
D: TRBD2
V: TRBV9
size: -
CDR3: CASSGGTSGYEQYF
DNA: TGTGCCAGCAGCGGGGGGACTAGCGGGTACGAGCAGTACTTC

J: TRBJ2-3
D: -
V: TRBV5-1
size: -
CDR3: CASSLTTGRTDTQYF
DNA: TGCGCCAGCAGCTTGACGACAGGTCGCACAGATACGCAGTATTTT

J: TRBJ1-1
D: -
V: TRBV19
size: -
CDR3: CASRADGYTEAFF
DNA: TGTGCCAGTAGGGCTGACGGGTACACTGAAGCTTTCTTT

J: TRBJ1-2
D: -
V: TRBV5-8
size: -
CDR3: CASSSSRAGWWGYTF
DNA: TGTGCCAGCAGCAGCTCTCGAGCAGGGTGGTGGGGCTACACCTTC

J: TRBJ2-1
D: -
V: TRBV28
size: -
CDR3: CASGWRGTVNEQFF
DNA: TGTGCCAGCGGCTGGCGGGGAACGGTGAATGAGCAGTTCTTC

J: TRBJ2-3
D: TRBD2
V: TRBV27
size: -
CDR3: CASIPSSGSPSTDTQYF
DNA: TGTGCCAGCATCCCGAGTAGCGGGTCTCCTAGCACAGATACGCAGTATTTT

J: TRBJ2-1
D: TRBD1
V: TRBV28
size: -
CDR3: CASSLWAGTGGYNEQFF
DNA: TGTGCCAGCAGTTTATGGGCAGGGACAGGGGGCTACAATGAGCAGTTCTTC

J: TRBJ2-3
D: TRBD2
V: TRBV19
size: -
CDR3: CASRSSGRVGTDTQYF
DNA: TGTGCCAGTAGATCTAGCGGGAGGGTAGGAACAGATACGCAGTATTTT

J: TRBJ2-1
D: TRBD2
V: TRBV5-1
size: -
CDR3: CASSLVRGSTYNEQFF
DNA: TGCGCCAGCAGCTTGGTGCGGGGGAGCACCTACAATGAGCAGTTCTTC

J: TRBJ2-7
D: TRBD1
V: TRBV5-1
size: -
CDR3: CASSLDPTGALEQYF
DNA: TGCGCCAGCAGCTTGGATCCGACAGGGGCCCTCGAGCAGTACTTC

J: TRBJ2-1
D: TRBD2
V: TRBV11-3
size: -
CDR3: CASSTSGRANNEQFF
DNA: TGTGCCAGCAGTACCAGCGGGAGGGCCAACAATGAGCAGTTCTTC

J: TRBJ2-7
D: -
V: TRBV5-4
size: -
CDR3: CASSLDLSDEQYF
DNA: TGTGCCAGCAGCTTGGACTTGTCCGACGAGCAGTACTTC

J: TRBJ2-3
D: TRBD2
V: TRBV27
size: -
CDR3: CASSSLGGRSDTQYF
DNA: TGTGCCAGCAGTTCCCTGGGCGGGAGGTCGGATACGCAGTATTTT

J: TRBJ2-7
D: TRBD2
V: TRBV30
size: -
CDR3: CAWRQRGGATSSYEQYF
DNA: TGTGCCTGGAGACAGAGGGGAGGGGCTACGAGCTCCTACGAGCAGTACTTC

J: TRBJ2-1
D: -
V: TRBV11-2
size: once
CDR3: CASSLGGTYNEQFF
DNA: TGTGCCAGCAGCTTAGGCGGGACGTACAATGAGCAGTTCTTC

J: TRBJ1-2
D: -
V: TRBV19
size: few
CDR3: CASSVAGGYTF
DNA: TGTGCCAGTAGTGTGGCAGGCGGCTACACCTTC

J: TRBJ2-3
D: TRBD1
V: TRBV19
size: -
CDR3: CASQRQGAADTQYF
DNA: TGTGCCAGTCAGCGACAGGGGGCTGCAGATACGCAGTATTTT

J: TRBJ2-6
D: TRBD1
V: TRBV6-1
size: -
CDR3: CASSAPRRQGVPGANVLTF
DNA: TGTGCCAGCAGTGCACCTAGAAGACAGGGAGTCCCTGGGGCCAACGTCCTGACTTTC

J: TRBJ2-5
D: -
V: TRBV28
size: -
CDR3: CASLNAGQETQYF
DNA: TGTGCCAGCCTAAATGCCGGCCAAGAGACCCAGTACTTC

J: TRBJ2-5
D: TRBD1
V: TRBV9
size: -
CDR3: CASSALTGSETQYF
DNA: TGTGCCAGCAGCGCCCTGACAGGGTCGGAGACCCAGTACTTC

J: TRBJ2-5
D: TRBD2
V: TRBV7-9
size: -
CDR3: CASSLRVAGGLQETQYF
DNA: TGTGCCAGCAGCTTAAGAGTAGCGGGGGGCCTACAAGAGACCCAGTACTTC

J: TRBJ2-7
D: TRBD2
V: TRBV7-2
size: -
CDR3: CASSPGGGSYEQYF
DNA: TGTGCCAGCAGCCCCGGCGGGGGATCCTACGAGCAGTACTTC

J: TRBJ2-7
D: TRBD2
V: TRBV10-3
size: -
CDR3: CAISLIPGLAPLGLSYEQYF
DNA: TGTGCCATCAGCCTAATACCGGGACTAGCGCCCCTGGGGCTCTCCTACGAGCAGTACTTC

J: TRBJ2-5
D: TRBD2
V: TRBV28
size: -
CDR3: CASSRTSGETQYF
DNA: TGTGCCAGCAGTAGGACTAGTGGAGAGACCCAGTACTTC

J: TRBJ2-7
D: TRBD1
V: TRBV27
size: -
CDR3: CASSPQGAHNEQYF
DNA: TGTGCCAGCAGTCCACAGGGGGCGCATAACGAGCAGTACTTC

J: TRBJ1-2
D: TRBD1
V: TRBV2
size: -
CDR3: CASRDRGYGYTF
DNA: TGTGCCAGCAGGGACAGGGGATACGGCTACACCTTC

J: TRBJ1-4
D: -
V: TRBV23-1
size: -
CDR3: CASSRGRAALDEKLFF
DNA: TGCGCCAGCAGTCGCGGGCGGGCTGCCCTAGATGAAAAACTGTTTTTT

J: TRBJ2-7
D: TRBD1
V: TRBV6-6
size: -
CDR3: CASRVVWGQGQEQYF
DNA: TGTGCCAGCAGGGTCGTCTGGGGACAGGGGCAAGAGCAGTACTTC

J: TRBJ1-5
D: TRBD1
V: TRBV28
size: -
CDR3: CASSTIQGGVNQPQHF
DNA: TGTGCCAGCAGTACGATACAGGGGGGAGTGAATCAGCCCCAGCATTTT

J: TRBJ1-3
D: -
V: TRBV14
size: -
CDR3: CASSQGARGGNTIYF
DNA: TGTGCCAGCAGCCAAGGCGCCAGGGGTGGAAACACCATATATTTT

J: TRBJ1-2
D: TRBD1
V: TRBV19
size: -
CDR3: CASSQGVTRNYGYTF
DNA: TGTGCCAGTAGCCAGGGGGTAACTAGGAACTATGGCTACACCTTC

J: TRBJ2-5
D: -
V: TRBV6-1
size: -
CDR3: CASSIQETQYF
DNA: TGTGCCAGCAGCATTCAAGAGACCCAGTACTTC

J: TRBJ2-2
D: TRBD2
V: TRBV19
size: -
CDR3: CASSSIERENTGELFF
DNA: TGTGCCAGTAGTAGTATCGAGCGGGAGAACACCGGGGAGCTGTTTTTT

J: TRBJ2-5
D: TRBD2
V: TRBV5-1
size: -
CDR3: CASSFLAGAQYF
DNA: TGCGCCAGCAGCTTTTTAGCGGGGGCCCAGTACTTC

J: TRBJ1-2
D: TRBD1
V: TRBV29-1
size: -
CDR3: CSALTGAGYGYTF
DNA: TGCAGCGCCCTGACAGGGGCAGGCTATGGCTACACCTTC

J: TRBJ2-7
D: TRBD2
V: TRBV5-1
size: -
CDR3: CASSLGQTSGSDEQYF
DNA: TGCGCCAGCAGTTTGGGGCAGACTAGCGGGAGTGACGAGCAGTACTTC

J: TRBJ2-7
D: -
V: TRBV2
size: -
CDR3: CASSGPSVSYEQYF
DNA: TGTGCCAGCAGTGGGCCAAGCGTCTCCTACGAGCAGTACTTC

J: TRBJ2-7
D: TRBD1
V: TRBV12-5
size: -
CDR3: CASGLVVGQGNYEQYF
DNA: TGTGCTAGTGGTTTGGTAGTAGGACAGGGAAACTACGAGCAGTACTTC

J: TRBJ2-7
D: TRBD2
V: TRBV11-2
size: -
CDR3: CASSLAGGGRAAYEQYF
DNA: TGTGCCAGCAGCTTAGCGGGTGGCGGGAGGGCCGCCTACGAGCAGTACTTC

J: TRBJ1-2
D: -
V: TRBV6-5
size: -
CDR3: CASSGGLYYGYTF
DNA: TGTGCCAGCAGTGGGGGACTGTACTATGGCTACACCTTC

J: TRBJ2-5
D: TRBD2
V: TRBV18
size: -
CDR3: CASSLTSGRETQYF
DNA: TGTGCCAGCTCTCTAACTAGCGGGCGGGAGACCCAGTACTTC

J: TRBJ2-1
D: TRBD2
V: TRBV9
size: -
CDR3: CASSESGRTYNEQFF
DNA: TGTGCCAGCAGCGAAAGCGGGAGAACCTACAATGAGCAGTTCTTC

J: TRBJ1-4
D: TRBD1
V: TRBV5-4
size: -
CDR3: CASSLVGQGHEKLFF
DNA: TGTGCCAGCAGCTTGGTGGGACAGGGGCACGAAAAACTGTTTTTT